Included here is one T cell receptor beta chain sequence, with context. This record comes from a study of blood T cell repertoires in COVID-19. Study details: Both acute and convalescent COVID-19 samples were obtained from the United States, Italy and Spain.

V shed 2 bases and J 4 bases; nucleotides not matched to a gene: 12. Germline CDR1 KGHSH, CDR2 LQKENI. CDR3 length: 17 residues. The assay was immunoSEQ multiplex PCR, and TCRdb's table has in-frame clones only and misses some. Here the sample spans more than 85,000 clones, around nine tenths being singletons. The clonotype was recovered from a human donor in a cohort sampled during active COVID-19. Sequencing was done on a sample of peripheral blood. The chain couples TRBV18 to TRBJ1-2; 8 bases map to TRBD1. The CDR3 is CASSPNHRGQEFYGYTF. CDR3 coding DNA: TGTGCCAGCTCACCAAATCACCGGGGACAGGAATTCTATGGCTACACCTTC.